This entry features one TCR beta chain sequence. What it recognizes is unknown. One junction end disagrees with the germline gene, perhaps due to a read error. This entry is derived from a study of shared clonotypes between healthy human individuals. The study, taken as a whole, reports: Non-shared clonotypes displayed generation probabilities falling below those of clonotypes present in all four donors. Four donors held about 4.6% of naive CD4 clonotypes in common. Clonotype sharing among donors, it was expected, would be affected by sequencing depth.

CD45RO-negative CD8 cells positively selected for CCR7 made up the naive population, which excluded terminally differentiated effector memory CD45RA+ cells. The protocol was immunoSEQ multiplex PCR, while the TCRdb copy is restricted to in-frame clones and leaves out a portion. The sample records around 2,100,000 clones, about 94% being singletons. The receptor comes from a man aged 18 to 35 in good health. The sequencing sample was made of naive CD8+ T cells sorted from blood.

The CDR3 loop is CAGSRGVGYTF. CDR3 bases: TGTGCCGGGAGCAGGGGTGTCGGCTACACCTTC. This chain joins TRBV30 and TRBJ1-2, with a possible D match to TRBD1 (6 bases). Per germline, CDR1 GTSNPN and CDR2 SVGIG (reference sequence). CDR3 size: 11 residues.